These T cell receptor beta chains were read from a single sample in a study of identical twins. TCRdb used MiXCR to reprocess the 5' RACE reads, holding one entry per CDR3 protein. The repertoire holds roughly 630,000 distinct CDR3 sequences, with under 8.5% as singletons. These data were likewise used in another study, on yellow fever vaccine responses in identical twins.

Material for sequencing was PBMCs. The receptors derive from a woman between 18 and 29 years old in good health. CDR3s include the opening cysteine and the closing phenylalanine or tryptophan. A D gene is named only where the DNA matches it firmly. Size is omitted from some rows. Given values are once, few, many or a class for expanded clones.

size: few
D: TRBD1
V: TRBV7-9
length: 16
J: TRBJ2-1
CDR3: CASSLPGTGGGNEQFF
DNA: TGTGCCAGCAGCTTACCTGGGACAGGGGGCGGGAATGAGCAGTTCTTC

size: few
D: TRBD1
V: TRBV7-9
length: 17
J: TRBJ1-2
CDR3: CASSTRDRGIANYGYTF
DNA: TGTGCCAGCAGCACCCGGGACAGGGGAATAGCTAACTATGGCTACACCTTC

size: many
D: .
V: TRBV20-1
length: 12
J: TRBJ1-2
CDR3: CSARGRAEGYTF
DNA: TGCAGTGCTAGAGGCAGGGCTGAGGGCTACACCTTC

size: .
D: .
V: TRBV4-1
length: 14
J: TRBJ1-1
CDR3: CASTPSVGRTEAFF
DNA: TGCGCCAGCACCCCGAGCGTAGGCAGGACTGAAGCTTTCTTT

size: .
D: .
V: TRBV20-1
length: 15
J: TRBJ2-3
CDR3: CSARARTHPTDTQYF
DNA: TGCAGTGCTAGAGCTCGGACCCACCCCACAGATACGCAGTATTTT

size: many
D: TRBD2
V: TRBV7-2
length: 15
J: TRBJ2-4
CDR3: CASSPTRGSKNIQYF
DNA: TGTGCCAGCAGCCCAACGCGGGGGTCCAAAAACATTCAGTACTTC

size: many
D: .
V: TRBV6-4
length: 14
J: TRBJ2-3
CDR3: CASSKGTAADTQYF
DNA: TGTGCCAGCAGTAAGGGCACTGCGGCAGATACGCAGTATTTT

size: .
D: .
V: TRBV19
length: 15
J: TRBJ2-2
CDR3: CASRQVDGGPEELFF
DNA: TGTGCCAGTAGGCAGGTAGATGGTGGCCCCGAGGAGCTGTTTTTT

size: .
D: .
V: TRBV5-1
length: 15
J: TRBJ1-2
CDR3: CASSLERGTNYGYTF
DNA: TGCGCCAGCAGCTTGGAAAGAGGAACTAACTATGGCTACACCTTC

size: many
D: .
V: TRBV10-3
length: 13
J: TRBJ1-1
CDR3: CAISLGGNTEAFF
DNA: TGTGCCATCAGTTTAGGGGGGAACACTGAAGCTTTCTTT

size: .
D: TRBD1
V: TRBV29-1
length: 14
J: TRBJ2-5
CDR3: CSVDFGQGEETQYF
DNA: TGCAGCGTTGATTTCGGACAGGGTGAGGAGACCCAGTACTTC

size: .
D: TRBD2
V: TRBV15
length: 16
J: TRBJ2-1
CDR3: CATSSPRGGAYNEQFF
DNA: TGTGCCACCAGCAGTCCTCGGGGGGGCGCCTACAATGAGCAGTTCTTC

size: few
D: .
V: TRBV5-4
length: 15
J: TRBJ2-1
CDR3: CASSGGGPGWNEQFF
DNA: TGTGCCAGCAGCGGGGGGGGGCCTGGGTGGAATGAGCAGTTCTTC

size: few
D: .
V: TRBV6-1
length: 14
J: TRBJ2-5
CDR3: CASSRHMAEETQYF
DNA: TGTGCCAGCAGCCGGCATATGGCAGAAGAGACCCAGTACTTC

size: many
D: .
V: TRBV20-1
length: 12
J: TRBJ2-3
CDR3: CRGVGGTDTQYF
DNA: TGCAGGGGGGTCGGCGGCACAGATACGCAGTATTTT

size: many
D: TRBD1
V: TRBV24-1
length: 16
J: TRBJ2-5
CDR3: CATSGQPRGPQETQYF
DNA: TGTGCCACCAGCGGCCAGCCGAGGGGGCCCCAAGAGACCCAGTACTTC

size: many
D: .
V: TRBV14
length: 16
J: TRBJ1-3
CDR3: CASSQTWGAAGNTIYF
DNA: TGTGCCAGCAGCCAGACGTGGGGTGCCGCTGGAAACACCATATATTTT

size: many
D: .
V: TRBV6-5
length: 12
J: TRBJ1-6
CDR3: CASSPPNSPLHF
DNA: TGTGCCAGCAGTCCCCCGAATTCACCCCTCCACTTT

size: many
D: .
V: TRBV29-1
length: 13
J: TRBJ1-5
CDR3: CSVGGGSNQPQHF
DNA: TGCTCTGTTGGGGGGGGGAGCAATCAGCCCCAGCATTTT

size: .
D: .
V: TRBV7-3
length: 13
J: TRBJ1-1
CDR3: CASSPTTNSEAFF
DNA: TGTGCCAGCAGCCCCACAACTAACTCTGAAGCTTTCTTT

size: few
D: TRBD2
V: TRBV20-1
length: 14
J: TRBJ2-3
CDR3: CSAKERGGPTTQYF
DNA: TGCAGTGCTAAGGAGCGGGGGGGCCCCACTACGCAGTATTTT

size: many
D: .
V: TRBV15
length: 13
J: TRBJ2-3
CDR3: CATSKRDPDTQYF
DNA: TGTGCCACCAGCAAGCGAGACCCAGATACGCAGTATTTT

size: few
D: TRBD1
V: TRBV12-3/TRBV12-4
length: 14
J: TRBJ2-4
CDR3: CASTTGGPQNIQYF
DNA: TGTGCCAGCACCACAGGGGGGCCTCAAAACATTCAGTACTTC

size: .
D: .
V: TRBV7-9
length: 16
J: TRBJ1-5
CDR3: CASSFFARGVNQPQHF
DNA: TGTGCCAGCAGCTTCTTCGCGCGCGGAGTGAATCAGCCCCAGCATTTT

size: .
D: .
V: TRBV28
length: 14
J: TRBJ2-3
CDR3: CASNTLESTDTQYF
DNA: TGTGCCAGCAACACACTAGAGTCAACAGATACGCAGTATTTT

size: .
D: .
V: TRBV7-2
length: 13
J: TRBJ2-1
CDR3: CASSLARLGEQFF
DNA: TGTGCCAGCAGCTTGGCCAGGCTGGGTGAGCAGTTCTTC

size: few
D: TRBD2
V: TRBV20-1
length: 18
J: TRBJ2-1
CDR3: CSARAAGGSDLAYNEQFF
DNA: TGCAGTGCTAGAGCGGCGGGAGGTTCCGATTTAGCCTACAATGAGCAGTTCTTC

size: many
D: .
V: TRBV6-1
length: 14
J: TRBJ2-1
CDR3: CASSPDSPHNEQFF
DNA: TGTGCCAGCAGTCCAGACAGCCCTCACAATGAGCAGTTCTTC

size: .
D: TRBD2
V: TRBV7-3
length: 16
J: TRBJ2-1
CDR3: CASSLSAGGTHNEQFF
DNA: TGTGCCAGCAGCCTATCAGCGGGAGGCACGCACAATGAGCAGTTCTTC